Listed here is a single TCR beta chain. The sample belongs to a study of blood T cell repertoires in COVID-19. About the research overall: The study drew acute and convalescent COVID-19 samples from the United States, Italy and Spain. From T cells, B-cell-depleted T cells, or PBMCs came the material, which was cDNA or gDNA.

How the authors handled the data: Amplification from reference gene primers served as the basis for estimated nucleated cell counts. Generated by immunoSEQ multiplex PCR, the TCRdb table keeps only in-frame clones and is missing some. The V and J calls and clone size come from that table; D and trimming were worked out from the DNA. The profile shows more than 300,000 clones, roughly 88% of them singletons. The CDR3 loop spans 15 amino acids. CDR1 is SGHRS, CDR2 YFSETQ, per germline. The V end lost 4 bases, the J end lost 7 bases, and 21 bases lay between the germline ends. This sequence was found in a woman aged 50 to 65 with acute or convalescent COVID-19. Sequenced input: peripheral blood. The chain carries TRBV5-1 and TRBJ2-7; possible D gene TRBD2, 6 bases. CDR3 region: CASSEPGLRAGEQYF. The CDR3 DNA reads TGCGCCAGCAGCGAACCGGGACTTCGGGCAGGGGAGCAGTACTTC.